Included here is one TCR beta chain sequence, with context. TCRdb's copy holds only in-frame clones and misses some; the assay was immunoSEQ multiplex PCR. The data contain about 200,000 clones, 85% of them singletons. The data originate from a study of blood T cell repertoires in COVID-19. With 4 bases clipped from V and 2 bases from J, the junction kept 6 bases outside the gene matches. This CDR3 contains 15 residues. CDR1 SNHLY and CDR2 FYNNEI come from the germline V gene. Sequencing was done on a sample of PBMCs or T cells enriched from blood (not recorded which). The rearrangement uses TRBV2 and TRBJ2-7, with TRBD2 identical over 9 bases. The TCR was taken from a man between 40 and 49 years old who had recovered from COVID-19. CDR3: CASSAGAGGPYEQYF. CDR3 bases: TGTGCCAGCAGTGCGGGAGCGGGAGGCCCCTACGAGCAGTACTTC.